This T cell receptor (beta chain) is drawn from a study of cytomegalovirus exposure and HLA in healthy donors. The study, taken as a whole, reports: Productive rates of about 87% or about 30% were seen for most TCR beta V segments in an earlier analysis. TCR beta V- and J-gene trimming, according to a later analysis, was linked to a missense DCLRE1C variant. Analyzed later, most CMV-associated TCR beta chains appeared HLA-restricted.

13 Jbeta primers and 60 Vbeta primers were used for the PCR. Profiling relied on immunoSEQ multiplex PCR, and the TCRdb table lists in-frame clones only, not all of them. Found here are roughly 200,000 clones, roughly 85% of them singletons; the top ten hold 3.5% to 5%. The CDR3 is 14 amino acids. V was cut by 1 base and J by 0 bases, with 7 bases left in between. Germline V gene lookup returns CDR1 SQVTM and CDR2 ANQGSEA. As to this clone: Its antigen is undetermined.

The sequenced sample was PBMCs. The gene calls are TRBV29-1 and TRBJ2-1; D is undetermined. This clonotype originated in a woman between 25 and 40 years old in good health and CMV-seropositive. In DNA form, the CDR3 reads TGCAGCGTTGAAGTAACAGCCTCCTACAATGAGCAGTTCTTC. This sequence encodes CSVEVTASYNEQFF.